The rows below give T cell receptor beta chains drawn from one sample of a study of blood T cell repertoires in COVID-19. Produced via immunoSEQ multiplex PCR; TCRdb's table is partial and in-frame only. In the table there are tens of thousands of clones, about 90% of which are singletons. Sequenced sample: peripheral blood. Receptors were obtained from a woman in her forties or fifties with active COVID-19. Each CDR3 is given with its conserved first and last residue. A D gene is named only where the DNA matches it firmly. Expanded clones get a size class; other rows say once, few or many, or leave the size out.

cdr3_length j_call v_call clone_size d_call cdr3_nt cdr3_aa
15 TRBJ2-1 TRBV5-5 . . TGTGCCAGCAGCCCCCTAGCACAGTCCCTCAATGAGCAGTTCTTC CASSPLAQSLNEQFF
15 TRBJ2-7 TRBV5-4 . TRBD1 TGTGCCAGCAGCGATTCCGGACAGGGGTACCGTCAGCAGTACTTC CASSDSGQGYRQQYF
14 TRBJ2-1 TRBV5-6 . . TGTGCCAGCAGCTTCCTAGCCTCCTACAATGAGCAGTTCTTC CASSFLASYNEQFF
12 TRBJ1-1 TRBV7-9 . . TGTGCCAGCAGCTCGGGTGGAGTTAAAGCTTTCTTT CASSSGGVKAFF
11 TRBJ1-2 TRBV4-2 medium-sized . TGTGCCAGCGGGGAGCAGGGGGGCTACACCTTC CASGEQGGYTF
13 TRBJ2-7 TRBV4-1 . . TGCGCCAGCAGTCTCCACGTAGTCTACGAGCAGTACTTC CASSLHVVYEQYF
16 TRBJ2-5 TRBV5-1 once . TGCGCCAGCAGCTTCACCAGCGGGCTTCTCGAGGAGACCCAGTACTTC CASSFTSGLLEETQYF
15 TRBJ2-4 TRBV2 once . TGTGCCAGCAGACAGGGACCGCCAGCCAAAAACATTCAGTACTTC CASRQGPPAKNIQYF
13 TRBJ1-2 TRBV25-1 . . TGTGCCAGCAGTGAATCCAACAGTGGCGGCTACACCTTC CASSESNSGGYTF
15 TRBJ1-1 TRBV4-2 . TRBD1 TGTGCCAGCAGCCAAGATTATAGGGGGCGAACTGAAGCTTTCTTT CASSQDYRGRTEAFF
13 TRBJ1-1 TRBV18 once TRBD1 TGTGCCAGCTCGCGGGACAGGCTCACTGAAGCTTTCTTT CASSRDRLTEAFF
15 TRBJ1-4 TRBV5-1 . . TGCGCCAGCAGCTTGGCCCAGGGATTTAATGAAAAACTGTTTTTT CASSLAQGFNEKLFF
14 TRBJ2-2 TRBV7-9 . . TGTGCCAGCAGCTCATGGACAGATACCGGGGAGCTGTTTTTT CASSSWTDTGELFF
14 TRBJ1-5 TRBV7-9 . TRBD1 TGTGCCAGCAGCGGAGGGACAGACAATCAGCCCCAGCATTTT CASSGGTDNQPQHF
15 TRBJ2-2 TRBV19 few TRBD1 TGTGCCAGTAGTACACAACAGGGGAGTACCGGGGAGCTGTTTTTT CASSTQQGSTGELFF
13 TRBJ1-2 TRBV7-9 . . TGTACCAGCAGCTTTCAGGGTAGAGGTGGCTACACCTTC CTSSFQGRGGYTF
13 TRBJ1-2 TRBV30 . TRBD1 TGTGCCTGGGGGACAGGGAATAACTATGGCTACACCTTC CAWGTGNNYGYTF
13 TRBJ1-5 TRBV5-5 few . TGTGCCAGCAGCGACATGCATAATCAGCCCCAGCATTTT CASSDMHNQPQHF
17 TRBJ2-7 TRBV10-2 once TRBD2 TGCGCCACACGACGGGACCTGGGGACTAGCGGTACCTACGAGCAGTACTTC CATRRDLGTSGTYEQYF